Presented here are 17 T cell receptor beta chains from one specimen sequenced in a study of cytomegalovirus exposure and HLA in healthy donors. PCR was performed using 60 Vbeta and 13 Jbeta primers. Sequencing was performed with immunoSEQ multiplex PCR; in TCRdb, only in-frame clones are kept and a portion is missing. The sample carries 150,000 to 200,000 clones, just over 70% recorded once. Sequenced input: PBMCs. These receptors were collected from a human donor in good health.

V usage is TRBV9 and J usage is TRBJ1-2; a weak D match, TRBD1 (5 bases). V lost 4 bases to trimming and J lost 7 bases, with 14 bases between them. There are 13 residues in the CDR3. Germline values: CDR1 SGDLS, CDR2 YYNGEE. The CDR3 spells CASSSTGFPGYTF. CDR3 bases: TGTGCCAGCAGCTCAACAGGATTTCCTGGCTACACCTTC.

Here the CDR3 DNA reads TGTGCCAGTAGTGGTCCAGGCGCGCTGTTTTTT. The encoded protein is CASSGPGALFF. The chain uses TRBV19 and TRBJ1-4; no reliable D call. The CDR3 is made up of 11 amino acids. The germline gives CDR1 LNHDA, CDR2 SQIVND (reference sequence). With 5 bases removed from V and 14 bases from J, the gap between germline ends came to 12 bases.

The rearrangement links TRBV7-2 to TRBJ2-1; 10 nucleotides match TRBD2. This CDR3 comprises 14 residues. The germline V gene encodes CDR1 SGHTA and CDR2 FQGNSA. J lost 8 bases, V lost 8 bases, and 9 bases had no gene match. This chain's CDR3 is CASGERGGSDEQFF. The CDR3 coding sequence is TGTGCCAGCGGGGAGCGGGGGGGCTCAGATGAGCAGTTCTTC. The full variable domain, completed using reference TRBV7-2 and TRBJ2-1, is GAGVSQSPSNKVTEKGKDVELRCDPISGHTALYWYRQSLGQGLEFLIYFQGNSAPDKSGLPSDRFSAERTGGSVSTLTIQRTQQEDSAVYLCASGERGGSDEQFFGPGTRLTVL.

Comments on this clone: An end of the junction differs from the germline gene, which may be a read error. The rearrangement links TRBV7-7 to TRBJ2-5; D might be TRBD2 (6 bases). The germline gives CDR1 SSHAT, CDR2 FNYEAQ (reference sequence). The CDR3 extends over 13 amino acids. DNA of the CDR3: TGTGCTAGCAGTCGGAGGGTCGAAGAGACCCAGTACTTC. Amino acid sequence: CASSRRVEETQYF.

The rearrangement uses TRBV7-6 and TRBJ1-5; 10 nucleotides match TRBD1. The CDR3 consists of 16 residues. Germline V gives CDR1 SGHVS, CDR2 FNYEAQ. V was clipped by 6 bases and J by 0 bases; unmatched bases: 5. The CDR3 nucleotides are TGTGCCAGCAGTTCGGGACAGGGGTATAGCAATCAGCCCCAGCATTTT. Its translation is CASSSGQGYSNQPQHF.

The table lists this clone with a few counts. The CDR3 bases are TGTGCCAGCAGCTCCCCGCTAGCGGGGTTGTACCAAGAGACCCAGTACTTC. Its protein product is CASSSPLAGLYQETQYF. The chain joins TRBV7-9 to TRBJ2-5; 9 bases line up with TRBD2. Losses at the gene ends were 4 bases for V and 0 bases for J; bases not matched to a gene: 9. The germline CDR1 and CDR2 sequences are SEHNR and FQNEAQ (reference sequence). The CDR3 runs to 17 residues.

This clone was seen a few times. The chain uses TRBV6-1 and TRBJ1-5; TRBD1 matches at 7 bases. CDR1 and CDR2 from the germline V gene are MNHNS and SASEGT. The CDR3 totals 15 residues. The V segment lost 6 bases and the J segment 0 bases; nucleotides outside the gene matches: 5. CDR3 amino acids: CASSDRVYSNQPQHF. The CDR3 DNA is TGTGCCAGCAGCGACAGGGTGTATAGCAATCAGCCCCAGCATTTT.

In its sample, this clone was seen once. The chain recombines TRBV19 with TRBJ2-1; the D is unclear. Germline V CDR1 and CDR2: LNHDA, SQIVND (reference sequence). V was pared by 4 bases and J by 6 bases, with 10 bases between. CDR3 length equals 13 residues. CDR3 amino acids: CASSNIPGNEQFF. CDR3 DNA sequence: TGTGCCAGTAGTAATATCCCGGGCAATGAGCAGTTCTTC.

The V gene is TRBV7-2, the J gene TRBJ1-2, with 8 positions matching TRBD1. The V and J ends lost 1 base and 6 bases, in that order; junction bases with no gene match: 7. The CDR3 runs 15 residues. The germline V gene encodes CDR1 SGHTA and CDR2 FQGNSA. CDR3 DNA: TGTGCCAGCAGCTTAGTTGCAGGGGGCGTGAATGGCTACACCTTC. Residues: CASSLVAGGVNGYTF.

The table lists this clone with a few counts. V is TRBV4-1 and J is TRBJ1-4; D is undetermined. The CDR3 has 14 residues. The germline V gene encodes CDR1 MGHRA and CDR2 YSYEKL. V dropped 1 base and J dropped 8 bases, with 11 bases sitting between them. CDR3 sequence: CASSQVSVGEKLFF. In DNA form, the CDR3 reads TGCGCCAGCAGCCAAGTTAGCGTGGGAGAAAAACTGTTTTTT.

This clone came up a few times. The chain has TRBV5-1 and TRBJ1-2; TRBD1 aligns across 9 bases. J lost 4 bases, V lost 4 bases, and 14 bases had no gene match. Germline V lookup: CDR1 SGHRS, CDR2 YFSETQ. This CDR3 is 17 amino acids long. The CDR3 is CASSPAGQGPLSYGYTF. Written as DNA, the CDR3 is TGCGCCAGCAGCCCGGCGGGACAGGGTCCTCTTTCCTATGGCTACACCTTC.

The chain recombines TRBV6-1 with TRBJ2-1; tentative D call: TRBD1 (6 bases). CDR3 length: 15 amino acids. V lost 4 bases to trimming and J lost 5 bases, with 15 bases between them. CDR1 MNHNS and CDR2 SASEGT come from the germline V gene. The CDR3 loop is CASSAPGTMNNEQFF. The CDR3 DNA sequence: TGTGCCAGCAGTGCCCCCGGGACAATGAACAATGAGCAGTTCTTC.

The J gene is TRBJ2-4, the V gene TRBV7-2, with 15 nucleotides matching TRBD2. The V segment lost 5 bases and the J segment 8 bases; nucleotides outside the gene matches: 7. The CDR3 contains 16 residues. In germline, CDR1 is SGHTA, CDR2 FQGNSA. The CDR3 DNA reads TGTGCCAGCAGCCGGACTAGCGGGGGGGCTCAACACATTCAGTACTTC. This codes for CASSRTSGGAQHIQYF. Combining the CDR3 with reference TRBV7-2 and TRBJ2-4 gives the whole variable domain GAGVSQSPSNKVTEKGKDVELRCDPISGHTALYWYRQSLGQGLEFLIYFQGNSAPDKSGLPSDRFSAERTGGSVSTLTIQRTQQEDSAVYLCASSRTSGGAQHIQYFGAGTRLSVL.

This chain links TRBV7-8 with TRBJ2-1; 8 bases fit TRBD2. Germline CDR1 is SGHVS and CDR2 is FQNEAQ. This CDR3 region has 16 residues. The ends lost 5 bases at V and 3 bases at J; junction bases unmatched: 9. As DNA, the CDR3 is TGTGCCAGCAGCGCTAGTACTAGCGGCCTCTACAATGAGCAGTTCTTC. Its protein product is CASSASTSGLYNEQFF.

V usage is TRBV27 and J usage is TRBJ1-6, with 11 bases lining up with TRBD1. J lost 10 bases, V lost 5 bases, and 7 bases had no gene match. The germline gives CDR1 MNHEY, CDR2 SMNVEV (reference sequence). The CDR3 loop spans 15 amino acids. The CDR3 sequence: CASSLGQGAASPLHF. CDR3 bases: TGTGCCAGCAGTCTCGGACAGGGGGCGGCCTCACCCCTCCACTTT.

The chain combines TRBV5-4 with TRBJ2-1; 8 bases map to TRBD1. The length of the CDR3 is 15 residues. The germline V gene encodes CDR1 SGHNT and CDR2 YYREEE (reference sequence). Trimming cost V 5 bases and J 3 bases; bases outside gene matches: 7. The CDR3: CASRSDRAGYNEQFF. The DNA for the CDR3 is TGTGCCAGCAGATCGGACAGGGCTGGCTACAATGAGCAGTTCTTC.

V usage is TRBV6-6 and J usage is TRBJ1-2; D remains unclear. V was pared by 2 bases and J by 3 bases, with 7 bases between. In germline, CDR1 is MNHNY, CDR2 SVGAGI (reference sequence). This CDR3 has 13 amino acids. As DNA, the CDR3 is TGTGCCAGCAGTTACGACGGGGACTATGGCTACACCTTC. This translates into CASSYDGDYGYTF.